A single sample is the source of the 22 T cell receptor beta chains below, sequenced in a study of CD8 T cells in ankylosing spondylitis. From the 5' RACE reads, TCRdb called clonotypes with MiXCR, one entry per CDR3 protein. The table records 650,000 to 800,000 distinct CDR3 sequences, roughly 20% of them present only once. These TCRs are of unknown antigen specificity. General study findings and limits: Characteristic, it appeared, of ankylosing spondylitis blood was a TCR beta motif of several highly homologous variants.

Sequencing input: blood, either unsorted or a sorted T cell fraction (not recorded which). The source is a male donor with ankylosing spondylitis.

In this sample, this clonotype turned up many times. DNA for the CDR3: TGTGCCAGCAGTCCCCGGGACAGGGGGCGCTCGGAAGAGGACTATGGCTACACCTTC. Translation gives CASSPRDRGRSEEDYGYTF. This chain joins TRBV27 and TRBJ1-2; 12 bases line up with TRBD1. Looked up from germline, CDR1 is MNHEY and CDR2 is SMNVEV (reference sequence). Trimming took 5 bases from V and 3 from J; bases not matched to a gene: 16. The CDR3 length is 19 residues.

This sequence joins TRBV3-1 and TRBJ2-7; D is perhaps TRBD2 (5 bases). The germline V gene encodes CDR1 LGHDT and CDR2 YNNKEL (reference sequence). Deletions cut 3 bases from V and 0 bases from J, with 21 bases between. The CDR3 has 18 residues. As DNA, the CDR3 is TGTGCCAGCAGCCAGGACTCCTTAATCACGGGCCTCTCCTACGAGCAGTACTTC. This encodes CASSQDSLITGLSYEQYF.

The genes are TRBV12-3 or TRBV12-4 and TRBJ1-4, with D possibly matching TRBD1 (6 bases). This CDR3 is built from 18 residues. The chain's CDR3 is CTCSLGGRPGTTNEKLFF. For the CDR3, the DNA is TGTACCTGCAGTTTAGGGGGTAGACCAGGAACAACTAATGAAAAACTGTTTTTT.

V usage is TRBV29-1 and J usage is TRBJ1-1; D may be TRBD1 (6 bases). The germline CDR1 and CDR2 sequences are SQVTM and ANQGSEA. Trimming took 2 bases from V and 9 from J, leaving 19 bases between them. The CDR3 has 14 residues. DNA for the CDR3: TGCAGCGTTGAAACAGGGATAAGGGAGACTAAAGCTTTCTTT. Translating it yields CSVETGIRETKAFF.

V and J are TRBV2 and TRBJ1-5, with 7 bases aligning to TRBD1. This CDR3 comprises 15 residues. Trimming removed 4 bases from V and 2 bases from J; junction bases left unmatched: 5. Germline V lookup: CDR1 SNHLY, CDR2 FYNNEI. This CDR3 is CASSATGEGNQPQHF. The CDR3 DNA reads TGTGCCAGCAGTGCTACAGGGGAGGGCAATCAGCCCCAGCATTTT.

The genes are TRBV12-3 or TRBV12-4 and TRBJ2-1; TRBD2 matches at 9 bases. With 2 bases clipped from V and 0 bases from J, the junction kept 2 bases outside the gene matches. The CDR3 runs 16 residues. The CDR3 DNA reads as TGTGCCAGCAGTTTACGCGGGGGGGTCTCCTACAATGAGCAGTTCTTC. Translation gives CASSLRGGVSYNEQFF.

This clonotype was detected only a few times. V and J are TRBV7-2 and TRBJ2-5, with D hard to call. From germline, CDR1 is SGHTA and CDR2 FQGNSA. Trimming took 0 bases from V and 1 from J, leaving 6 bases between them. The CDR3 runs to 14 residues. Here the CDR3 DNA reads TGTGCCAGCAGCTTAGCGTGGCTCCAAGAGACCCAGTACTTC. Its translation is CASSLAWLQETQYF.

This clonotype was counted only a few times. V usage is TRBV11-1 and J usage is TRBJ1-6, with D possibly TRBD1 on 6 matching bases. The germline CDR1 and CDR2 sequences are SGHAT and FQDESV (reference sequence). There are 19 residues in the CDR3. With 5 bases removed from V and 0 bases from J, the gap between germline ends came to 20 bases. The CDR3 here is CASSPGGGAGSSYNSPLHF. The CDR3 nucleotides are TGTGCCAGCAGCCCCGGAGGGGGGGCAGGCAGCTCCTATAATTCACCCCTCCACTTT.

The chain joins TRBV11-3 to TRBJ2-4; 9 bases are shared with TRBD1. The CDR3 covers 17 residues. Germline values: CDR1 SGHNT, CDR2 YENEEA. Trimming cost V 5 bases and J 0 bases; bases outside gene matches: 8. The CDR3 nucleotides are TGTGCCAGCAGCCCCCGGACAGGGGATATAGCCAAAAACATTCAGTACTTC. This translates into CASSPRTGDIAKNIQYF.

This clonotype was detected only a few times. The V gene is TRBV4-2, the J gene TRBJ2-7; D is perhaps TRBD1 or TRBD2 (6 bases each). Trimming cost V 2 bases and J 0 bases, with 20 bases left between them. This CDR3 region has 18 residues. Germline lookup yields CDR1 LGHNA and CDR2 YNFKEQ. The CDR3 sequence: CASSQPPEGGPRSYEQYF. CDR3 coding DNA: TGTGCCAGCAGCCAACCCCCCGAGGGGGGACCACGCTCCTACGAGCAGTACTTC.

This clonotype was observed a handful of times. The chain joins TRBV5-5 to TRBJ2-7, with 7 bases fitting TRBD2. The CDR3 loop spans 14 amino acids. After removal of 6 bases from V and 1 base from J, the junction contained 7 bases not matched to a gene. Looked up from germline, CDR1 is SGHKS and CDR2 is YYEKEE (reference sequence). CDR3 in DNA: TGTGCCAGCACCCCCGTACTAGCGTCCTACGAGCAGTACTTC. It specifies CASTPVLASYEQYF.

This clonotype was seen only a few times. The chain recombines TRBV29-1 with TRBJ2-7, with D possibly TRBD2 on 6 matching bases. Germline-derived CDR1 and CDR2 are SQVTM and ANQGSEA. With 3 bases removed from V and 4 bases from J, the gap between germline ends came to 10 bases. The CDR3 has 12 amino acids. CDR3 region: CSVETREYEQYF. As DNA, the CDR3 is TGCAGCGTTGAGACTAGAGAATACGAGCAGTACTTC.

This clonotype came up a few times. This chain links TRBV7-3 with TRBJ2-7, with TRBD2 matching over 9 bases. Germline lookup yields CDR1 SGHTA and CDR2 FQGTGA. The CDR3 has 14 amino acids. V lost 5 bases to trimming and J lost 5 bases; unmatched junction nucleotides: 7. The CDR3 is CASSPGTSPHEQYF. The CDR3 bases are TGTGCCAGCAGCCCGGGGACTAGCCCCCACGAGCAGTACTTC.

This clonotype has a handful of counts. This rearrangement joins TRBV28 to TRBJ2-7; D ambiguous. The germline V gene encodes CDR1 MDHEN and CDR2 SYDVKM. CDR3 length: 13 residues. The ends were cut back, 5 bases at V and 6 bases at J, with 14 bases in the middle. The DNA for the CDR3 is TGTGCCAGCAGTCCGGCCCCGACCGGCGAGCAGTACTTC. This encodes CASSPAPTGEQYF.

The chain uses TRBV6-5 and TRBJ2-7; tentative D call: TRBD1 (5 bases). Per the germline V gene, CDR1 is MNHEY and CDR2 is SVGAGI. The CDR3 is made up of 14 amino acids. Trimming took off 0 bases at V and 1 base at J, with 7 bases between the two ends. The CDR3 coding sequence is TGTGCCAGCAGTTACTCGGACACGTCCTACGAGCAGTACTTC. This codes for CASSYSDTSYEQYF.

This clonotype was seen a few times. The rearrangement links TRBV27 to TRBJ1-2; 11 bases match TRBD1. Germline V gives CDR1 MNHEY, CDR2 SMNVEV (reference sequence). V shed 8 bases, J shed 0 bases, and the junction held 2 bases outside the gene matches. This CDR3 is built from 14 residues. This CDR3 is CASGDRGANYGYTF. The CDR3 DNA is TGTGCCAGCGGGGACAGGGGGGCTAACTATGGCTACACCTTC.

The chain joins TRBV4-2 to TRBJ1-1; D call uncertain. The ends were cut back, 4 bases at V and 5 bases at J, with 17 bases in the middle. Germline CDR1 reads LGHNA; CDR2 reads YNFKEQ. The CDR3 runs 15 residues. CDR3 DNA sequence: TGTGCCAGCAGCCCTACAGAGGGAAGGGCAACTGAAGCTTTCTTT. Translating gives CASSPTEGRATEAFF.

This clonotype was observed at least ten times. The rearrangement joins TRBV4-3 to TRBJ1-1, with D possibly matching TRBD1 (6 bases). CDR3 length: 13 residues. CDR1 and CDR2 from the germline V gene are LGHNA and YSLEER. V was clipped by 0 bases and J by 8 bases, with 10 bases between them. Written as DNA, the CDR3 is TGCGCCAGCAGCCAAGATCGGGGGCTAGAAGCTTTCTTT. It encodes CASSQDRGLEAFF.

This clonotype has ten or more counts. This CDR3 is CASSEAGKETQYF. The CDR3, as DNA: TGTGCCAGCTCAGAGGCGGGTAAAGAGACCCAGTACTTC. The chain couples TRBV12-3 or TRBV12-4 to TRBJ2-5; possible D gene TRBD2, 5 bases. Between the trimmed V and J ends, which lost 8 bases and 3 bases, there was a span of 13 bases. This CDR3 has 13 amino acids.

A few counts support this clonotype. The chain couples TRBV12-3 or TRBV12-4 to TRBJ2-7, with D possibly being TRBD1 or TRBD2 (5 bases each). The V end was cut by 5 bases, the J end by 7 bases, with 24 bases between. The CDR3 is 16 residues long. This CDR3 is CASSPVPSRSGTEQYF. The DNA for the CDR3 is TGTGCCAGCAGTCCTGTCCCGTCGCGATCAGGGACGGAGCAGTACTTC.

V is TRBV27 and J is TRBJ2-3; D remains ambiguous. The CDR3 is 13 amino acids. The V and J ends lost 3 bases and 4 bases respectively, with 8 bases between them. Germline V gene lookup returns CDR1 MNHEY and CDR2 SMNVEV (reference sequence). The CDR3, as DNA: TGTGCCAGCAGTTTTGGTAGTGCAGATACGCAGTATTTT. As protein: CASSFGSADTQYF.

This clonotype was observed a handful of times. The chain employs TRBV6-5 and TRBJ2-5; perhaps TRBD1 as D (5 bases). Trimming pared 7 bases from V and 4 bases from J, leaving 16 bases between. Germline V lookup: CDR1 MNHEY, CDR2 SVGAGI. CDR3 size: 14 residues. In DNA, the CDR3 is TGTGCCAGCACAGGGAATTGGGTAGGAGAGACCCAGTACTTC. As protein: CASTGNWVGETQYF.